What follows are 6 T cell receptor beta chains derived from one specimen sequenced in a study of shared clonotypes between healthy human individuals. Using immunoSEQ multiplex PCR, the repertoire was profiled, and TCRdb retains in-frame clones only, with some absent. The sample lists roughly 2.2 million clones; 80% to 95% were seen once. Input material: naive CD4+ T cells from PBMCs. The subset is: CD45RA+ positively selected. The receptors here all came from a young man in good health. Some clones in this sample may be carry-over from other donors' samples.

The chain is built from TRBV13 and TRBJ2-2; D is possibly TRBD1 (6 bases). Germline-derived CDR1 and CDR2 are PRHDT and FYEKMQ (reference sequence). This CDR3 comprises 17 residues. The V end lost 10 bases, the J end lost 0 bases, and 21 bases lay between the germline ends. The CDR3 loop reads CATRTRRHRANTGELFF. The CDR3 nucleotides read TGTGCCACCCGAACCCGAAGGCACAGGGCGAACACCGGGGAGCTGTTTTTT.

V and J are TRBV6-6 and TRBJ2-5, with TRBD2 as a possible D gene (5 bases). The CDR3 sequence is 16 residues long. Trimming shortened V by 5 bases and J by 5 bases, and 21 bases separated the two germline ends. Per germline, CDR1 MNHNY and CDR2 SVGAGI (reference sequence). As DNA, the CDR3 is TGTGCCAGCAGTCAACCCGGGAATCGGGCCCGGGAGACCCAGTACTTC. Translated, it gives CASSQPGNRARETQYF.

This clone showed up just once. V gene TRBV11-2 combines with J gene TRBJ2-1; D gene unclear. Trimming removed 11 bases from V and 5 bases from J, with 19 bases in between. The CDR3 is made up of 14 amino acids. CDR1 and CDR2 (germline): SGHAT, FQNNGV. CDR3 sequence: CAGAARLRNNEQFF. The CDR3 coding sequence is TGTGCCGGCGCCGCTAGGCTACGTAACAATGAGCAGTTCTTC.

This rearrangement joins TRBV2 to TRBJ2-5, with D possibly being TRBD1 (5 bases). V lost 8 bases to trimming and J lost 5 bases, with 12 bases between them. Germline V lookup: CDR1 SNHLY, CDR2 FYNNEI. CDR3 size: 12 residues. The chain's CDR3 is CASSGYGETQYF. The CDR3 DNA follows: TGTGCCAGCTCAGGGTATGGGGAGACCCAGTACTTC.

This clone was picked up one time. The V call is TRBV11-2, the J call TRBJ1-1, with TRBD1 as a possible D gene (5 bases). Trimming took off 1 base at V and 3 bases at J, with 15 bases between the two ends. The CDR3 has 16 residues. Germline values: CDR1 SGHAT, CDR2 FQNNGV. The CDR3 loop reads CASSLVGRGYDTEAFF. The CDR3 DNA reads TGTGCCAGCAGCTTAGTAGGACGGGGGTACGACACTGAAGCTTTCTTT.

The chain is built from TRBV18 and TRBJ2-6; D not certain. Trimming shortened V by 0 bases and J by 2 bases, and 5 bases separated the two germline ends. The CDR3 runs to 15 residues. Germline CDR1 is KGHSH and CDR2 is LQKENI. The DNA of the CDR3 is TGTGCCAGCTCACCACCTTCGGCTGGGGCCAACGTCCTGACTTTC. Its protein product is CASSPPSAGANVLTF.